This T cell receptor (beta chain) was recorded in a study of CD8 T cells in ankylosing spondylitis. Regarding the study as a whole: Blood of patients with ankylosing spondylitis appeared to be characterized by a TCR beta motif of roughly eight highly homologous variants. Matched ankylosing spondylitis synovial fluid reportedly contained a significantly enriched population of disease-linked clones.

As to this clonotype: Antigen unknown.

TCRdb used MiXCR to reprocess the 5' RACE reads, holding one entry per CDR3 protein. The sample consists of a few hundred thousand distinct CDR3 sequences, 20% to 25% of them appearing once. This TCR came from a male donor with ankylosing spondylitis. Source material: blood, either unsorted or a sorted T cell fraction (not recorded which).

In DNA form, the CDR3 reads TGTGCCACCCTTAGGGCGATCGGACTGGGAAACACCATATATTTT. It encodes CATLRAIGLGNTIYF. The chain links TRBV10-3 to TRBJ1-3; D is ambiguous. Germline values: CDR1 ENHRY, CDR2 SYGVKD. CDR3 length: 15 residues. V lost 10 bases and J lost 4, with 20 bases in between.